Each of the 8 T cell receptor beta chains below was sequenced from the same sample in a study of T-cell memory formation after mild COVID-19 (dated by TCRdb to about 2021). The receptor library was made with 5' RACE. The reads were generated on an Illumina NovaSeq 6000. In-frame beta chains were kept once TCRdb had trimmed the public reads at Q25 with fastp and called clones with MiXCR. A single entry per CDR3 protein holds the most common genes and DNA from its merged rows. This sample has approximately 560,000 distinct CDR3 sequences in its table, and roughly 17% of those were observed once. The ten most abundant clones make up less than 10% of the sample. Sequencing was carried out using PBMCs or a T cell subset sorted from them (not recorded which). Receptor source: an adult woman who had mild COVID-19 (a few samples of this study predate the infection). The sample titles of this study are shuffled in the database, so cell type and time point are left out; the donor was told from shared clones.

A few counts support this clonotype. CDR3 region: CAWRYSPETQYF. For the CDR3, the DNA is TGTGCCTGGAGGTACAGCCCAGAGACCCAGTACTTC. The chain joins TRBV30 to TRBJ2-5, with D uncertain. Trimming took 3 bases from V and 4 from J, leaving 9 bases between them. Germline lookup yields CDR1 GTSNPN and CDR2 SVGIG (reference sequence). The CDR3 runs 12 residues.

This sequence joins TRBV5-6 and TRBJ2-4, with a weak D call TRBD2 (5 bases). V was shortened by 4 bases and J by 0 bases, with 8 bases between the two germline ends. Germline V lookup: CDR1 SGHDT, CDR2 YYEEEE. The CDR3 length is 14 residues. The CDR3 here is CASSAGLAKNIQYF. The CDR3, as DNA: TGTGCCAGCAGCGCAGGACTAGCCAAAAACATTCAGTACTTC.

This chain connects TRBV5-1 to TRBJ2-2; D is possibly TRBD2 (5 bases). CDR1 SGHRS and CDR2 YFSETQ come from the germline V gene. V lost 4 bases to trimming and J lost 5 bases, with 12 bases between them. This CDR3 comprises 14 residues. This chain's CDR3 is CASSPGRRTGELFF. CDR3 DNA sequence: TGCGCCAGCAGCCCAGGAAGGAGGACCGGGGAGCTGTTTTTT.

J is TRBJ2-7 and V is TRBV2; no clear D. The CDR3 is 11 amino acids. Germline values: CDR1 SNHLY, CDR2 FYNNEI. V shed 6 bases and J shed 7 bases, with 10 bases lying between them. CDR3 sequence: CASSHIDEQYF. The CDR3 nucleotides read TGTGCCAGCAGCCACATCGATGAGCAGTACTTC.

This clonotype occurred a few times. CDR3 bases: TGTGCCAGCAGCCCCCGGGCAGAGCCCCTGAACACTGAAGCTTTCTTT. It codes for CASSPRAEPLNTEAFF. The rearrangement links TRBV9 to TRBJ1-1; no clear D gene. Germline-derived CDR1 and CDR2 are SGDLS and YYNGEE. The CDR3 totals 16 residues. V lost 4 bases and J lost 0, with 16 bases in between.

The V call is TRBV3-1, the J call TRBJ2-5; TRBD2 matches at 10 bases. The V segment lost 1 base and the J segment 3 bases; nucleotides outside the gene matches: 5. The length of the CDR3 is 16 residues. Germline lookup yields CDR1 LGHDT and CDR2 YNNKEL (reference sequence). DNA for the CDR3: TGTGCCAGCAGCCAAGGCAGCGGGGGGGCGGAAGAGACCCAGTACTTC. Amino acids: CASSQGSGGAEETQYF.

The table lists this clonotype with a few counts. The rearrangement links TRBV20-1 to TRBJ2-1; D unresolved. In germline, CDR1 is DFQATT, CDR2 SNEGSKA (reference sequence). The V end lost 2 bases, the J end lost 2 bases, and 10 bases lay between the germline ends. This CDR3 region has 14 residues. CDR3 DNA: TGCAGTGCTAGACGGCGCCACCCCTACAATGAGCAGTTCTTC. Amino acid sequence: CSARRRHPYNEQFF.

The rearrangement uses TRBV29-1 and TRBJ1-2, with D hard to call. In germline, CDR1 is SQVTM, CDR2 ANQGSEA. The V gene lost 7 bases and the J gene lost 5 bases, with 11 bases spanning the gap. The length of the CDR3 is 11 residues. The chain's CDR3 is CSGGREYGYTF. CDR3 bases: TGCAGCGGCGGGCGGGAATATGGCTACACCTTC.